Reported below is one TCR beta chain. The sample is drawn from a study of OX40 agonist ivuxolimab in advanced cancers. The method was immunoSEQ multiplex PCR; TCRdb's version includes in-frame clones alone and lacks a portion of them. This sample carries 45,000 to 60,000 clones, just over 90% of them seen once, and the ten largest clones take 10% to 15%. The V and J ends lost 4 bases and 2 bases respectively, with 11 bases between them. CDR3 size: 14 residues. Germline-derived CDR1 and CDR2 are MGHRA and YSYEKL. The rearrangement links TRBV4-1 to TRBJ2-5, with D possibly being TRBD1 (6 bases). Sequenced material: CD4+ or CD8+ T cells sorted from blood, taken in a trial of the OX40 agonist ivuxolimab. This receptor was identified in an adult with an advanced solid tumor such as melanoma, head and neck, liver or kidney cancer. CDR3 sequence (DNA): TGCGCCAGCAGCCGGGGGACACCTCAAGAGACCCAGTACTTC. As protein: CASSRGTPQETQYF.